These 16 T cell receptor beta chains were all obtained from the same sample, sequenced in a study of regulatory T cells in long-lasting Graves disease. Libraries of TCR beta came from iRepertoire HTBI primers plus Arm-PCR of CDR3 regions. TCRdb re-derived calls from the multiplex PCR reads in MiXCR, one entry per CDR3 protein. The table lists roughly 420,000 distinct CDR3 sequences, roughly 17% of them singletons, with about 25% in the top ten. This sample's time point: newly diagnosed GD, antithyroid drugs for less than 3 months. The TCR library was made from RNA extracted from PBMCs. These sequences were also reported in another study, on T cells in Graves' hyperthyroidism and ophthalmopathy.

Here the sequenced sample was peripheral blood mononuclear cells (PBMCs), taken at new diagnosis, from a patient treated with antithyroid drugs. The receptors shown here come from a woman aged 18-29 years with Graves disease.

A note on this clonotype: A much larger clone differs by one base, so this may be a read error. The gene calls are TRBV7-9 and TRBJ1-4, with D perhaps TRBD1 (5 bases). Germline V gives CDR1 SEHNR, CDR2 FQNEAQ (reference sequence). The CDR3 is 16 amino acids. CDR3 amino acids: CVSRCISAPRGGMLFF. The CDR3 coding sequence is TGTGTCAGCAGGTGTATTTCGGCACCAAGGGGCGGGATGCTGTTTTTT.

The chain couples TRBV6-1 to TRBJ1-2; no definite D call. Germline lookup yields CDR1 MNHNS and CDR2 SASEGT. CDR3 length equals 11 residues. Trimming removed 3 bases at V and 9 bases at J, with 8 bases between. CDR3 in amino acids: CASSDMLSYTF. The CDR3 DNA follows: TGTGCCAGCAGTGATATGTTAAGCTACACCTTC.

In this sample, this clonotype turned up a few times. The rearrangement uses TRBV2 and TRBJ1-4, with D possibly TRBD1 on 5 matching bases. The V gene's germline CDR1 is SNHLY and CDR2 FYNNEI. V shed 6 bases and J shed 4 bases, with 18 bases lying between them. This CDR3 contains 16 residues. CDR3 amino acids: CASRLGVGGGNEKLFF. CDR3 coding DNA: TGTGCCAGCAGACTAGGGGTGGGAGGAGGTAATGAAAAACTGTTTTTT.

The rearrangement joins TRBV6-1 to TRBJ2-7, with 7 positions matching TRBD2. Germline trimming cut 6 bases from V and 1 base from J; bases unmatched to any gene: 6. In germline, CDR1 is MNHNS, CDR2 SASEGT. The CDR3 is 14 amino acids. CDR3 nucleotide sequence: TGTGCCAGCAGAACTAGCGTAGGATCCTACGAGCAGTACTTC. Its translation: CASRTSVGSYEQYF.

The chain recombines TRBV18 with TRBJ2-1; D is unclear. Trimming removed 2 bases from V and 0 bases from J, with 11 bases in between. There are 16 residues in the CDR3. Germline CDR1 reads KGHSH; CDR2 reads LQKENI. As DNA, the CDR3 is TGTGCCAGCTCACCAATCGCGGTCAGCTCCTACAATGAGCAGTTCTTC. Encoded protein: CASSPIAVSSYNEQFF.

At least ten counts were recorded for this clonotype. Mismatch with germline at one junction end may stem from a read error. This sequence joins TRBV7-8 and TRBJ1-5; unclear D gene. Germline V lookup: CDR1 SGHVS, CDR2 FQNEAQ. The CDR3 runs 17 residues. The CDR3 sequence: CASSPFRIRNSNQPQHF. The CDR3, as DNA: TGTGCCAGCAGCCCATTTAGGATCCGCAATAGCAACCAGCCCCAGCATTTT.

This clonotype was counted ten times or more. The rearrangement links TRBV12-3 or TRBV12-4 to TRBJ2-1, with D uncertain. V dropped 1 base and J dropped 0 bases, with 10 bases sitting between them. This CDR3 has 16 residues. Here the CDR3 reads CASSLVLGNSYNEQFF. The CDR3 DNA reads as TGTGCCAGCAGTTTAGTCCTGGGAAACTCCTACAATGAGCAGTTCTTC.

As to this clonotype: A far larger clone lies a single base away; this is likely a read error. The V call is TRBV3-1, the J call TRBJ2-1; 7 bases line up with TRBD1. The CDR3 is made up of 14 amino acids. Germline V CDR1 and CDR2: LGHDT, YNNKEL (reference sequence). The V and J ends lost 5 bases and 10 bases, in that order; junction bases with no gene match: 11. CDR3 nucleotide sequence: TGTGCCAGCAGCACCGGGACAGTGTTCTACGAGCAGTTCTTC. It translates to CASSTGTVFYEQFF.

The genes are TRBV2 and TRBJ2-2; TRBD1 agrees at 8 bases. Germline V gives CDR1 SNHLY, CDR2 FYNNEI. The V segment lost 1 base and the J segment 6 bases; nucleotides outside the gene matches: 4. The length of the CDR3 is 15 residues. CDR3 bases: TGTGCCAGCAGTGAAGACAGGGGGGACGCCGGGGAGCTGTTTTTT. This sequence encodes CASSEDRGDAGELFF.

This clonotype occurred a few times. Being one base from a much bigger clone, this may be a read error. V is TRBV2 and J is TRBJ2-7, with 8 positions matching TRBD1. There are 13 residues in the CDR3. Germline V CDR1 and CDR2: SNHLY, FYNNEI. Losses at the gene ends were 7 bases for V and 3 bases for J; bases not matched to a gene: 5. CDR3 sequence (DNA): TGTGCCAGCAATGGGGACAGGAGCTACGAGCAGTACTTC. Residues: CASNGDRSYEQYF.

This clonotype was recorded a few times. This chain uses TRBV20-1 with TRBJ2-2, with 9 positions matching TRBD2. V shed 3 bases and J 7 bases; nucleotides not matched to a gene: 12. The germline V gene encodes CDR1 DFQATT and CDR2 SNEGSKA (reference sequence). The CDR3 covers 16 residues. The CDR3 nucleotides read TGCAGTGCTAGTAGCTTCTTTAGCGGGGGAATCGGGGAGCTGTTTTTT. Its translation is CSASSFFSGGIGELFF.

This clonotype showed up many times. V and J are TRBV28 and TRBJ1-3; D is undetermined. CDR3 length equals 16 residues. V gave up 6 bases and J gave up 0 bases, with 15 bases separating them. The germline gives CDR1 MDHEN, CDR2 SYDVKM. Here the CDR3 DNA reads TGTGCCAGCAGCCGGTCTGGGCAGCGCTCTGGAAACACCATATATTTT. This encodes CASSRSGQRSGNTIYF.

Concerning this clonotype itself: A read error may be the cause here, since a much bigger clone is one base away. The chain couples TRBV12-3 or TRBV12-4 to TRBJ2-1; TRBD2 matches at 12 bases. The CDR3 totals 15 residues. In nucleotides, the CDR3 is TGTGCCAGCAGCCTAGCGGGAGGGCCGGGAAGCGAGCAGCTCTTC. It yields the protein CASSLAGGPGSEQLF.

In this sample, this clonotype turned up many times. V and J are TRBV11-3 and TRBJ2-1; no clear D gene. V gave up 2 bases and J gave up 3 bases, with 8 bases separating them. Germline V gene data show CDR1 as SGHNT and CDR2 as YENEEA. CDR3 length: 14 residues. The CDR3, as DNA: TGTGCCAGCAGCTTAACGGACGGCTACAATGAGCAGTTCTTC. It yields the protein CASSLTDGYNEQFF.

This clonotype has a count of ten or more. The chain couples TRBV5-1 to TRBJ2-1, with unresolved D. The length of the CDR3 is 17 residues. Germline CDR1 is SGHRS and CDR2 is YFSETQ. V was shortened by 2 bases and J by 0 bases, with 15 bases between the two germline ends. DNA for the CDR3: TGCGCCAGCAGCTTAACACCCCTCACGAGCTCCTACAATGAGCAGTTCTTC. Translation: CASSLTPLTSSYNEQFF.

This clonotype appeared a few times. This sequence joins TRBV29-1 and TRBJ1-5; 10 bases are a match to TRBD1. Germline V CDR1 and CDR2: SQVTM, ANQGSEA. The CDR3 extends over 14 amino acids. V was clipped by 3 bases and J by 4 bases; unmatched bases: 3. For the CDR3, the DNA is TGCAGCGTTGATTCGGGACAGGGGAATCAGCCCCAGCATTTT. Its protein is CSVDSGQGNQPQHF.